A single T cell receptor (beta chain) is shown here with its context. Antigen specificity is unknown. TCRdb re-analysed the reads in MiXCR, keeping a single row per CDR3 protein. The top ten clones hold 11% to 15% of a sample with approximately 990,000 distinct CDR3 sequences, roughly 30% of them seen once. The CDR3 is made up of 16 amino acids. Germline lookup yields CDR1 SGHVS and CDR2 FNYEAQ. The J segment lost 4 bases and the V segment lost 3 bases, leaving 9 bases of the junction unmatched. The source of the sample is a study of T cell repertoires in cytomegalovirus infection. Across the whole study: CMV epitopes, recently identified HLA-C-restricted and well-studied HLA-B-restricted, were used. Shared public TCR beta signatures pointed to both CMV infection and a matching HLA type. Study-wide findings and caveats: Cumulative public TCR beta family frequency identified CMV carriers with the relevant HLA. Ex vivo responses were dominated by HLA-C-restricted CMV-specific TCR beta clonotypes.

The sequence came from a human donor in good health (CMV status not recorded). Some clones in this sample may be carry-over from other donors' samples. The starting material was cultured CD8+ T cells from PBMCs, obtained from culture after CMV antigen stimulation. The chain carries TRBV7-6 and TRBJ2-1; 7 nucleotides match TRBD2. CDR3 sequence reads: CASSFLSGVGYNEQFF. CDR3 coding DNA: TGTGCCAGCAGCTTCCTAAGCGGGGTAGGGTACAATGAGCAGTTCTTC.